The 4 T cell receptor beta chains listed next were all sequenced from one sample in a study of blood T cell repertoires in COVID-19. The assay was immunoSEQ multiplex PCR, and TCRdb's table has in-frame clones only and misses some. The table has approximately 280,000 clones, 90% seen once. The specimen sequenced was PBMCs or T cells enriched from blood (not recorded which). The receptors shown here come from a woman younger than 30 with acute COVID-19.

The chain employs TRBV27 and TRBJ2-1; a possible D gene is TRBD2 (6 bases). CDR1 and CDR2 (germline): MNHEY, SMNVEV (reference sequence). V was clipped by 6 bases and J by 7 bases, with 7 bases between them. This CDR3 has 11 residues. CDR3 amino acids: CASRGGNEQFF. The CDR3 DNA is TGTGCCAGCAGAGGAGGGAATGAGCAGTTCTTC.

The chain combines TRBV29-1 with TRBJ1-2, with D uncertain. Trimming left V 3 bases short and J 9 bases short, with 17 bases between. Looked up from germline, CDR1 is SQVTM and CDR2 is ANQGSEA. CDR3 length: 13 amino acids. The CDR3 here is CSVDSPGFRSYTF. CDR3 nucleotides: TGCAGCGTTGACTCTCCGGGGTTTCGGAGCTACACCTTC.

The chain's CDR3 is CASSVGVQAVNGYTF. The CDR3 nucleotides are TGTGCCAGCAGCGTAGGTGTACAGGCAGTAAATGGCTACACCTTC. V gene TRBV9 combines with J gene TRBJ1-2; a possible D gene is TRBD1 (5 bases). This CDR3 region has 15 residues. V lost 0 bases, J lost 6 bases, and 15 bases lay in between. CDR1 and CDR2 (germline): SGDLS, YYNGEE.

The chain recombines TRBV7-3 with TRBJ2-4, with 9 bases that match TRBD2. V shed 8 bases, J shed 5 bases, and the junction held 4 bases outside the gene matches. Germline assignment: CDR1 SGHTA and CDR2 FQGTGA. This CDR3 spans 13 amino acids. CDR3 DNA sequence: TGTGCCAGCTCACTAGCGGGCGAAAACATTCAGTACTTC. Its protein is CASSLAGENIQYF.